This entry lists 3 T cell receptor beta chains sequenced from one sample in a study of cytomegalovirus exposure and HLA in healthy donors. The table came from immunoSEQ multiplex PCR; TCRdb's copy has only in-frame clones and leaves some out. There are some 130,000 clones in the sample; approximately 84% occur only once, and just under 30% lies in the top ten. The sequenced material came from PBMCs. The receptors here all came from a man under 40 in good health and CMV-seropositive.

The V call is TRBV25-1, the J call TRBJ1-4; D uncertain. Trimming took off 0 bases at V and 8 bases at J, with 7 bases between the two ends. This CDR3 is built from 13 residues. In germline, CDR1 is MGHDK, CDR2 SYGVNS. Here the CDR3 reads CASSEYGSEKLFF. CDR3 nucleotide sequence: TGTGCCAGCAGTGAATACGGTAGCGAAAAACTGTTTTTT.

The DNA for the CDR3 is TGTGCCAGCAGCCCAGGTTCTCTGCTGCGCGAGCAGTACTTC. Encoded protein: CASSPGSLLREQYF. The chain employs TRBV28 and TRBJ2-7; D not certain. The germline CDR1 and CDR2 sequences are MDHEN and SYDVKM. V lost 6 bases and J lost 6, with 18 bases in between. This CDR3 region has 14 residues.

The chain has TRBV7-3 and TRBJ2-5; weak D call: TRBD2 (5 bases). This CDR3 is built from 14 residues. V gave up 5 bases and J gave up 1 base, with 11 bases separating them. Germline CDR1 is SGHTA and CDR2 is FQGTGA. This CDR3 reads CASSPRGRQETQYF. CDR3 DNA: TGTGCCAGCAGCCCTCGAGGGCGCCAAGAGACCCAGTACTTC.